This T cell receptor (beta chain) is from a study of blood T cell repertoires in COVID-19. Study at large: There were acute and convalescent COVID-19 samples, and they came from the United States, Italy and Spain. Sources were T cells, B-cell-depleted T cells, or PBMCs; the material itself was cDNA or gDNA.

This CDR3 comprises 17 residues. The V segment lost 5 bases and the J segment 0 bases; nucleotides outside the gene matches: 12. CDR1 is SGHRS, CDR2 YFSETQ, per germline. Under the authors' procedure: From reference gene primer amplification, estimates of nucleated cell counts were derived. Data came from immunoSEQ multiplex PCR; TCRdb stores just in-frame clones and leaves some out. V and J calls and clone size are those listed in that table; D and trimming were worked out from the DNA. This sample has 200,000 to 250,000 clones; 65% to 90% occur once, and the top ten carry 2% to 3%. What was sequenced was peripheral blood. The chain links TRBV5-1 to TRBJ2-5, with 8 bases matching TRBD1. The sequence was collected from an older woman with COVID-19, enrolled during active disease. This CDR3 reads CASRPIRGPTYQETQYF. CDR3 DNA: TGCGCCAGCAGACCTATCAGGGGGCCCACGTACCAAGAGACCCAGTACTTC.